The rows below give T cell receptor beta chains drawn from one sample of a study of monozygotic twins with inflammatory bowel disease. TCRdb reprocessed the 5' RACE reads; each CDR3 protein has one entry and no DNA is given. This sample's clone table lists 400,000 to 500,000 distinct CDR3 sequences. Material: blood. These receptors originate from a human donor with ulcerative colitis or Crohn's disease, or a healthy co-twin of an affected twin (not recorded which). Both conserved end residues are part of each CDR3. Fields, in order: CDR3 protein, J gene, V gene.

CSASSADTQYF	TRBJ2-3	TRBV20-1
CASSPIVGQTSGNTIYF	TRBJ1-3	TRBV6-1
CASSISGSSYEQYF	TRBJ2-7	TRBV5-1
CASSQEGALKYF	TRBJ2-7	TRBV3-1
CATDSQANEKLFF	TRBJ1-4	TRBV6-6
CASSLGLASTDTQYF	TRBJ2-3	TRBV7-8
CASSQVLGFGGPNEQFF	TRBJ2-1	TRBV4-3
CSAPVRLNEKLFF	TRBJ1-4	TRBV20-1
CSGASDRADTQYF	TRBJ2-3	TRBV29-1
CASSLVSATYNEQFF	TRBJ2-1	TRBV5-1
CASSLGPSGAPYEQYF	TRBJ2-7	TRBV6-2/TRBV6-3
CASSPTGTGTYGYTF	TRBJ1-2	TRBV14
CASSLYQLAGGFEQYF	TRBJ2-7	TRBV6-5
CASSLEVSNYYTQYF	TRBJ2-3	TRBV7-2
CASSPLFSEGQETQYF	TRBJ2-5	TRBV18
CASSLAGYLYNEQFF	TRBJ2-1	TRBV5-1
CASSEVRGGSQQETQYF	TRBJ2-5	TRBV6-1
CASSPYRDRHQETQYF	TRBJ2-5	TRBV7-9
CPINPGPRTYEQYF	TRBJ2-7	TRBV10-3
CASSIPGLAGVTYNEQFF	TRBJ2-1	TRBV7-8
CSAITLAGGNEQFF	TRBJ2-1	TRBV20-1
CASSAYRGTTEAFF	TRBJ1-1	TRBV7-9
CSGGRQGNEQFF	TRBJ2-1	TRBV29-1
CASSYSPRNTEAFF	TRBJ1-1	TRBV6-5
CASSLSLAGTDTQYF	TRBJ2-3	TRBV5-1
CASSLGMENTGELFF	TRBJ2-2	TRBV5-5
CASSYRPGQGIAIF	TRBJ2-3	TRBV2
CASSFLGLAGEGGELFF	TRBJ2-2	TRBV27
CAVGRQGISDEQFF	TRBJ2-1	TRBV19
CASSSLPLPEEQYF	TRBJ2-7	TRBV6-2/TRBV6-3
CSVVTGPHNEKLFF	TRBJ1-4	TRBV29-1
CASSPQLLTGNTGELFF	TRBJ2-2	TRBV5-1
CSAIPPSGRGRDEQYF	TRBJ2-7	TRBV20-1
CASSPAATGRPEAFF	TRBJ1-1	TRBV5-1
CASNRGAGYTF	TRBJ1-2	TRBV9
CASSRQGNQPQHF	TRBJ1-5	TRBV27
CSVGSPRDGRNTGELFF	TRBJ2-2	TRBV29-1
CASSLGQGIPEAFF	TRBJ1-1	TRBV7-9
CASSIIGLGTEAFF	TRBJ1-1	TRBV19
CSVVIEGSYEQYF	TRBJ2-7	TRBV29-1
CASSLYRTGKAFF	TRBJ1-1	TRBV14
CASSARGGMNTEAFF	TRBJ1-1	TRBV12-3/TRBV12-4
CASSPLGQNAGNTIYF	TRBJ1-3	TRBV18
CASSRGQVNYGYTF	TRBJ1-2	TRBV7-2
CASYSPDTQYF	TRBJ2-3	TRBV6-5